The 9 T cell receptor beta chains presented below share a single source sample, sequenced in a study of long-term antiretroviral therapy in people with HIV. Version v3.0 of the immunoSEQ assay was performed at survey level. Profiling relied on immunoSEQ multiplex PCR, and the TCRdb table lists in-frame clones only, not all of them. The sample includes some 12,000 clones, more than 75% of them seen just once. The sequencing here drew on unsorted PBMCs, taken just over 8 years after starting antiretroviral therapy. The receptors stem from a man aged 45 to 65 with HIV.

The chain employs TRBV5-5 and TRBJ2-2, with D possibly being TRBD1 or TRBD2 (5 bases each). The CDR3 is 16 amino acids. Germline CDR1 reads SGHKS; CDR2 reads YYEKEE (reference sequence). V lost 3 bases to trimming and J lost 6 bases, with 18 bases between them. CDR3 sequence (DNA): TGTGCCAGCAGCTCATTCCAGGGTATGGGGGCCGGGGAGCTGTTTTTT. Its protein is CASSSFQGMGAGELFF.

The DNA for the CDR3 is TGCGCCAGCAGCCAAGATGTTCCAGGGGGCTTAGTAGAGACCCAGTACTTC. Amino acids: CASSQDVPGGLVETQYF. The genes are TRBV4-1 and TRBJ2-5, with 8 positions matching TRBD1. Germline CDR1 and CDR2: MGHRA and YSYEKL. The CDR3 covers 17 residues. After removal of 0 bases from V and 4 bases from J, the junction contained 10 bases not matched to a gene.

The V call is TRBV6-6, the J call TRBJ1-4; D is unresolved. V dropped 5 bases and J dropped 5 bases, with 15 bases sitting between them. This CDR3 comprises 15 residues. Germline-derived CDR1 and CDR2 are MNHNY and SVGAGI (reference sequence). In DNA form, the CDR3 reads TGTGCCAGCAGTCCTTCGGCCTTCCTAAATGAAAAACTGTTTTTT. This codes for CASSPSAFLNEKLFF.

This chain connects TRBV2 to TRBJ1-2, with 8 positions matching TRBD1. The germline CDR1 and CDR2 sequences are SNHLY and FYNNEI. There are 16 residues in the CDR3. V lost 6 bases and J lost 5; bases outside the gene matches: 14. The CDR3 here is CASSLAFQGQGYGYTF. DNA of the CDR3: TGTGCCAGCAGCCTTGCTTTCCAAGGACAGGGATATGGCTACACCTTC.

The rearrangement uses TRBV10-2 and TRBJ2-7; D is ambiguous. The CDR3 consists of 13 residues. The germline gives CDR1 WSHSY, CDR2 SAAADI. Between the trimmed V and J ends, which lost 7 bases and 3 bases, there was a span of 13 bases. This CDR3 reads CASKEGYDYEQYF. The CDR3 DNA reads TGCGCCAGCAAAGAAGGCTACGACTACGAGCAGTACTTC.

This clone has only one observation. The chain is built from TRBV5-1 and TRBJ2-5; 12 bases are a match to TRBD1. The end of the DNA is better explained by TRBJ2-7, so the J call may be wrong. The CDR3 has 15 amino acids. CDR1 SGHRS and CDR2 YFSETQ come from the germline V gene. The CDR3 coding sequence is TGCGCCAGCAGCGAGGGGACAGGGGGCGTCTACGAGCAGTACTTC. Translating gives CASSEGTGGVYEQYF.

This clone appeared once. As DNA, the CDR3 is TGCGCCAGCAGCCAAGATAAGGCGGGGCGACTAGGGGGCTACGAGCAGTACTTC. Translation: CASSQDKAGRLGGYEQYF. This rearrangement joins TRBV4-1 to TRBJ2-7, with D perhaps assigned TRBD1 or TRBD2 (6 bases each). The CDR3 covers 18 residues. V was cut by 0 bases and J by 3 bases, with 21 bases left in between. Germline V gives CDR1 MGHRA, CDR2 YSYEKL.

The chain combines TRBV30 with TRBJ2-7; no reliable D call. CDR3 length: 13 residues. Germline V gene data show CDR1 as GTSNPN and CDR2 as SVGIG (reference sequence). V lost 3 bases to trimming and J lost 3 bases, with 12 bases between them. Here the CDR3 DNA reads TGTGCCTGGAGCTTCGGGTCCTACTACGAGCAGTACTTC. Translation gives CAWSFGSYYEQYF.

The chain recombines TRBV5-1 with TRBJ2-3, with 8 bases lining up with TRBD1. The ends lost 2 bases at V and 6 bases at J; junction bases unmatched: 14. The CDR3 length is 17 residues. Germline CDR1 and CDR2: SGHRS and YFSETQ. The CDR3 DNA is TGCGCCAGCAGCTTTGACGCCGGGACAGGTCGGGCGGATACGCAGTATTTT. Translating it yields CASSFDAGTGRADTQYF.